One and the same sample provided the 22 T cell receptor beta chains below, sequenced in a study of blood T cell repertoires in COVID-19. The repertoire was sequenced with immunoSEQ multiplex PCR; TCRdb's copy has only in-frame clones and lacks some. The sample lists 30,000 to 40,000 clones, about 87% occurring once. Sequenced sample: peripheral blood. The receptors were sampled from a man aged 55 to 70 with active COVID-19.

This rearrangement joins TRBV19 to TRBJ2-3; the match to TRBD2 covers 7 bases. V lost 1 base, J lost 0 bases, and 1 base stayed unmatched. The CDR3 totals 15 residues. Looked up from germline, CDR1 is LNHDA and CDR2 is SQIVND (reference sequence). The CDR3 DNA follows: TGTGCCAGTAGTATAGGGGGGGGGAGCACAGATACGCAGTATTTT. Translated, it gives CASSIGGGSTDTQYF.

The V gene is TRBV6-5, the J gene TRBJ2-2, with D possibly TRBD2 on 6 matching bases. The CDR3 length is 15 residues. V was shortened by 2 bases and J by 4 bases, with 11 bases between the two germline ends. CDR1 and CDR2 from the germline V gene are MNHEY and SVGAGI. CDR3 region: CASSYGRGPTGELFF. Here the CDR3 DNA reads TGTGCCAGCAGTTACGGGCGGGGACCCACCGGGGAGCTGTTTTTT.

The rearrangement uses TRBV14 and TRBJ2-5, with 7 bases that match TRBD2. Germline V gene sequence: CDR1 SGHDN, CDR2 FVKESK. The CDR3 extends over 17 amino acids. Unmatched junction bases numbered 11, after V lost 0 bases and J lost 4 bases. CDR3: CASSQDSGGGPRETQYF. The CDR3, as DNA: TGTGCCAGCAGCCAAGATTCCGGGGGAGGGCCGAGAGAGACCCAGTACTTC.

This sequence joins TRBV11-2 and TRBJ1-1, with 11 bases fitting TRBD1. Trimming at V came to 4 bases and at J to 3 bases, leaving 13 bases not matched to a gene. This CDR3 is built from 18 residues. Germline lookup yields CDR1 SGHAT and CDR2 FQNNGV. CDR3 loop: CASSSKYGTGGLDTEAFF. The CDR3 bases are TGTGCCAGCAGCTCCAAATACGGGACAGGGGGTCTGGACACTGAAGCTTTCTTT.

The J gene is TRBJ1-2, the V gene TRBV5-1; TRBD1 aligns across 10 bases. J gave up 7 bases and V 2 bases, and 2 bases lay outside the gene matches. The CDR3 spans 13 residues. CDR1 is SGHRS and CDR2 is YFSETQ in the germline V gene. The CDR3 coding sequence is TGCGCCAGCAGCTTAGGGGACAGGGGTGGCTACACCTTC. Its protein product is CASSLGDRGGYTF.

The gene calls are TRBV5-1 and TRBJ2-2; 14 bases agree with TRBD2. Trimming removed 4 bases from V and 0 bases from J; junction bases left unmatched: 2. This CDR3 spans 17 amino acids. The germline V gene has CDR1 SGHRS and CDR2 YFSETQ. CDR3: CASSPGLAGANTGELFF. In DNA, the CDR3 is TGCGCCAGCAGCCCGGGACTAGCGGGGGCGAACACCGGGGAGCTGTTTTTT.

This clone was counted only a few times. V usage is TRBV6-1 and J usage is TRBJ2-7; 7 nucleotides match TRBD1. CDR1 is MNHNS and CDR2 is SASEGT in the germline V gene. V trimming: 4 bases; J trimming: 5 bases; junction bases outside the gene matches: 14. The CDR3 spans 16 residues. The CDR3 here is CASSVMRGEGGDEQYF. For the CDR3, the DNA is TGTGCCAGCAGTGTAATGAGGGGTGAAGGGGGCGACGAGCAGTACTTC.

The chain has TRBV29-1 and TRBJ2-7; D uncertain. This CDR3 region has 12 residues. Germline V lookup: CDR1 SQVTM, CDR2 ANQGSEA. Trimming shortened V by 7 bases and J by 5 bases, and 15 bases separated the two germline ends. For the CDR3, the DNA is TGCAGCGCCGTTGAGGAGCTCCACGAGCAGTACTTC. As protein: CSAVEELHEQYF.

The chain is built from TRBV27 and TRBJ2-1, with a possible D match to TRBD2 (5 bases). Trimming took off 5 bases at V and 7 bases at J, with 18 bases between the two ends. Germline CDR1 and CDR2: MNHEY and SMNVEV (reference sequence). The CDR3 consists of 15 residues. The CDR3 protein is CASSRVRESGNEQFF. The CDR3 DNA reads as TGTGCCAGCAGTCGGGTACGAGAGAGCGGTAATGAGCAGTTCTTC.

The chain recombines TRBV9 with TRBJ2-3, with 8 positions matching TRBD2. J was trimmed by 3 bases and V by 0 bases; bases with no gene match: 3. The CDR3 is made up of 15 amino acids. Germline-derived CDR1 and CDR2 are SGDLS and YYNGEE. The chain's CDR3 is CASSVAGGRTDTQYF. The DNA for the CDR3 is TGTGCCAGCAGCGTAGCCGGCGGGAGGACAGATACGCAGTATTTT.

The V and J genes are TRBV5-1 and TRBJ2-3, with 8 bases fitting TRBD1. CDR1 and CDR2 (germline): SGHRS, YFSETQ. Trimming at V came to 0 bases and at J to 5 bases, leaving 8 bases not matched to a gene. CDR3 size: 16 residues. The CDR3 DNA reads TGCGCCAGCAGCTTGGAGAGGGCAGGGGGCTTAGATACGCAGTATTTT. It codes for CASSLERAGGLDTQYF.

The chain is built from TRBV28 and TRBJ1-3; D call uncertain. Germline V gene sequence: CDR1 MDHEN, CDR2 SYDVKM. V was clipped by 1 base and J by 7 bases, with 14 bases between them. The CDR3 extends over 15 amino acids. Here the CDR3 reads CASSLSHGGGNTIYF. In DNA, the CDR3 is TGTGCCAGCAGTTTATCTCACGGAGGTGGGAACACCATATATTTT.

The rearrangement uses TRBV7-8 and TRBJ2-2; D is perhaps TRBD1 (6 bases). The length of the CDR3 is 15 residues. Germline loops: CDR1 SGHVS, CDR2 FQNEAQ. V was pared by 2 bases and J by 5 bases, with 12 bases between. The CDR3 is CASSLRQGKTGELFF. The CDR3 DNA follows: TGTGCCAGCAGCTTAAGGCAGGGGAAGACCGGGGAGCTGTTTTTT.

The genes are TRBV29-1 and TRBJ2-1, with 10 bases fitting TRBD2. V trimming: 8 bases; J trimming: 6 bases; junction bases outside the gene matches: 4. Per germline, CDR1 SQVTM and CDR2 ANQGSEA. The CDR3 runs 12 residues. The CDR3 protein is CSPKREGNEQFF. The CDR3 coding sequence is TGCAGCCCTAAGCGGGAGGGCAATGAGCAGTTCTTC.

J is TRBJ1-4 and V is TRBV7-9; 11 bases match TRBD1. J was trimmed by 7 bases and V by 7 bases; bases with no gene match: 8. The CDR3 loop spans 15 amino acids. Looked up from germline, CDR1 is SEHNR and CDR2 is FQNEAQ (reference sequence). The CDR3: CASTPWTGGSEKLFF. CDR3 coding DNA: TGTGCCAGCACCCCTTGGACAGGGGGCTCTGAAAAACTGTTTTTT. Based on the CDR3 plus reference TRBV7-9 and TRBJ1-4, the full variable domain is DTGVSQNPRHKITKRGQNVTFRCDPISEHNRLYWYRQTLGQGPEFLTYFQNEAQLEKSRLLSDRFSAERPKGSFSTLEIQRTEQGDSAMYLCASTPWTGGSEKLFFGSGTQLSVL.

The CDR3 DNA follows: TGTGCCAGCAGCTTAGTAAACGGTGGGCAGTTCTTC. Protein sequence: CASSLVNGGQFF. The chain links TRBV7-2 to TRBJ2-1, with D unclear. V was pared by 1 base and J by 12 bases, with 10 bases between. The germline V gene has CDR1 SGHTA and CDR2 FQGNSA. The CDR3 runs 12 residues.

This clone was seen once. This chain joins TRBV27 and TRBJ2-6; D remains unclear. In germline, CDR1 is MNHEY, CDR2 SMNVEV (reference sequence). The CDR3 has 19 amino acids. The V end was cut by 3 bases, the J end by 0 bases, with 18 bases between. The CDR3 protein is CASSFWPPSTFSGANVLTF. The CDR3 coding sequence is TGTGCCAGCAGTTTCTGGCCACCCTCCACATTCTCTGGGGCCAACGTCCTGACTTTC.

This clone occurred once. The chain carries TRBV19 and TRBJ1-3; the D gene is possibly TRBD1 (6 bases). This CDR3 region has 15 residues. Between the trimmed V and J ends, which lost 2 bases and 2 bases, there was a span of 10 bases. Germline assignment: CDR1 LNHDA and CDR2 SQIVND (reference sequence). The chain's CDR3 is CASSITEGAGNTIYF. In nucleotides, the CDR3 is TGTGCCAGTAGTATAACTGAGGGGGCTGGAAACACCATATATTTT.

This clone was seen only once. The CDR3 DNA is TGTGCCAGCAGCTTAACGGGACTAGCGGGAGTTGGTGAGCAGTTCTTC. Amino acids: CASSLTGLAGVGEQFF. This chain joins TRBV7-6 and TRBJ2-1; 14 positions agree with TRBD2. The CDR3 runs to 16 residues. The germline V gene has CDR1 SGHVS and CDR2 FNYEAQ. V shed 2 bases and J 9 bases; nucleotides not matched to a gene: 6. The full variable domain, its missing parts supplied by reference TRBV7-6 and TRBJ2-1, is GAGVSQSPRYKVTKRGQDVALRCDPISGHVSLYWYRQALGQGPEFLTYFNYEAQQDKSGLPNDRFSAERPEGSISTLTIQRTEQRDSAMYRCASSLTGLAGVGEQFFGPGTRLTVL.

This clone has a single count. V is TRBV3-1 (or the pseudogene TRBV3-2) and J is TRBJ2-5; weak D call: TRBD1 (7 bases). CDR1 is LGHDT and CDR2 is YNNKEL in the germline V gene (reference sequence). This CDR3 is built from 13 residues. V lost 5 bases, J lost 3 bases, and 10 bases lay in between. The CDR3 DNA sequence: TGTGCCAGCAGCACCAGGGGGGAAGAGACCCAGTACTTC. Protein product: CASSTRGEETQYF.

The chain is built from TRBV1 and TRBJ2-2; the table's TRBD2 call for D was not verified on the DNA. TRBV1 is labeled a pseudogene. This CDR3 is 17 amino acids long. The CDR3 is CTSSQDKLARNTGELFF. The CDR3 DNA reads TGCACCAGCAGCCAAGATAAACTAGCGAGGAACACCGGGGAGCTGTTTTTT.

V gene TRBV25-1 combines with J gene TRBJ1-2; 7 nucleotides agree with TRBD1. The germline CDR1 and CDR2 sequences are MGHDK and SYGVNS. Unmatched junction bases numbered 3, after V lost 4 bases and J lost 4 bases. The CDR3 has 13 residues. The CDR3 loop is CASSAGQSYGYTF. The DNA for the CDR3 is TGTGCCAGCAGTGCGGGACAGTCCTATGGCTACACCTTC.